The T cell receptor beta chain described here comes from a study of shared clonotypes between healthy human individuals (dated by TCRdb to the early 2020s). A note on the overall study: A few men and a couple of women, aged 18 to 49 years, made up the cohort. For each donor, CD4 naive and CD4 memory were each run on three plates, CD8 naive on two plates, and CD8 memory on one plate. The study deeply sequenced blood TCR repertoires of about 5 healthy adults to estimate repertoire size and the extent of clonotype sharing between individuals. Libraries were prepared and TCR repertoires were sequenced by different laboratories using diverse techniques, in order to increase sequencing depth and limit assay-specific biases. Between about 0.9 and 9 billion PBMCs per donor were obtained by leukapheresis.

TCR CDR3 regions were amplified from genomic DNA by multiplex PCR using the deep immunoSEQ assay. Genomic DNA extracted from each cell subset was distributed evenly over all wells of several immunoSEQ 96-well plates, and each plate served as one replicate. For sorted subsets, around 0.2 ug genomic DNA, equal to about 30,000 T cell genomes, was loaded into each replicate PCR. Purified libraries were measured with a Qubit 3.0 fluorometer, size-checked on a Bioanalyzer 2100, and measured again with the KAPA Library Quantification kit. Every immunoSEQ 96-well plate was sequenced on a separate single-read 150-cycle Illumina NextSeq 550 flow cell. In the paper's pipeline: Because the immunoSEQ output held only junctional sequences and lacked quality scores, the filtering could not match the filtering applied to full-length reads. Sequences were annotated with PyIR, a Python wrapper for IgBLAST v1.9, using IMGT germline references to assign V/J genes and CDR3. Reads were filtered out if the reads had weak V/J assignments (E-value above 1e-6), no CDR3, stop codons, out-of-frame junctions, or ambiguous translated residues. A V3J clonotype was defined by an identical inferred V gene, J gene, and CDR3 amino acid sequence. The percentage overlap between two repertoires was calculated by dividing the number of shared unique clonotypes by the size of the smaller repertoire. RTK rarefaction, the Chao1 estimator, and Recon v2.1 estimates of unobserved clonotypes were used to assess repertoire richness. Generation probabilities for all TCRbeta clonotypes obtained by the gDNA method from a handful of donors were computed using OLGA. Here the immuneACCESS table is served through TCRdb, limited to in-frame sequences with V and J called. Missing clones are a known gap in these copies; in checked studies unresolved V genes cover under half, and the rest lacks a known reason. That table supplies the V and J calls and clone size; D and trimming were determined from the DNA. This sample lists around 330,000 clones; less than 85% were detected once. Of the sample, approximately 10% falls within the top ten clones.

Reading from cysteine to phenylalanine, the CDR3 counts 15 amino acids. The entry retains the CDR3 DNA only, 45 bases that are in frame from base 1. The junction carries 14 bases between V and J, which are trimmed by 2 bases and 2 bases respectively. From a lookup of the germline V gene (reference sequence), CDR1 and CDR2 are GTSNPN and SVGIG. The donors were healthy, HIV-negative adults who had no recently reported acute infections or vaccinations. Every donor was a Caucasian adult residing in Nashville, Tennessee, USA. CD4+ T cells were enriched by magnetic negative selection, after which naive cells were positively selected on CD45RA and the negative fraction was taken as the memory subset. After blood collection by leukapheresis, PBMCs were isolated using Ficoll-Histopaque density gradient centrifugation and then cryopreserved in the vapor phase of liquid nitrogen. Purity and quantity of every magnetically sorted T cell population were checked by analytical flow cytometry. Each sorted fraction had its genomic DNA isolated and then quantified by UV absorbance on a Nanodrop 2000c.

Note on this clone: There is no known antigen for this receptor. No base quality values were provided; no much bigger clone lies one nucleotide off.

Here is what the overall study found, with its caveats: Pairwise subsampling indicated that sequencing depth was expected to affect the degree of clonotype sharing among donors. Estimated clonotype richness was generally larger for naive than for memory subsets. Even with the large sequencing depth, rarefaction of the sorted-subset datasets indicated that sequencing was incomplete. Because the study included a small number of donors, the genetic and exposure-history diversity represented was limited. Sharing across several donors was observed for about 5% of naive CD4, 3% to 3.5% of naive CD8, around 2.5% of memory CD4, and over 0.3% of memory CD8 clonotypes. Sampling was restricted to blood, and TCR repertoires in tissue are likely to differ from TCR repertoires in blood. Clonotypes shared by all four sorted-subset donors showed higher generation probabilities than non-shared clonotypes.

Sequencing was carried out using memory CD4+ T cells sorted from blood. The sample's cell subset or site label, decoded: CD45RA-negative fraction. This TCR came from a man aged 30 to 45 in good health. The sequence joins TRBV30 to TRBJ2-3, with no confidently assigned D gene. The CDR3 corresponds to CAWSRLLGPTDTQYF. In nucleotides, the sequence is TGTGCCTGGAGTCGCCTCTTAGGTCCCACAGATACGCAGTATTTT. The full variable domain, completed from the reference TRBV30 and TRBJ2-3 proteins outside the CDR3, reads SQTIHQWPATLVQPVGSPLSLECTVEGTSNPNLYWYRQAAGRGLQLLFYSVGIGQISSEVPQNLSASRPQDRQFILSSKKLLLSDSGFYLCAWSRLLGPTDTQYFGPGTRLTVL.